This entry describes one T cell receptor (beta chain). The method was immunoSEQ multiplex PCR; TCRdb's version includes in-frame clones alone and lacks a portion of them. Here the sample spans 98,000 or so clones, almost 85% being singletons. Germline V gene sequence: CDR1 GTSNPN, CDR2 SVGIG (reference sequence). The CDR3 has 12 residues. V was trimmed by 1 base and J by 9 bases, leaving 13 bases between them. This specimen belongs to a study of control samples from healthy donors and cancer patients. Input material: blood. The chain combines TRBV30 with TRBJ2-7, with D maybe TRBD2 (6 bases). The receptor was derived from a man in his sixties in good health. The CDR3 sequence is CAWSDRGGGQYF. CDR3 in DNA: TGTGCCTGGAGTGATCGGGGAGGCGGGCAGTACTTC. Full variable domain (outside the CDR3, taken from reference TRBV30 and TRBJ2-7): SQTIHQWPATLVQPVGSPLSLECTVEGTSNPNLYWYRQAAGRGLQLLFYSVGIGQISSEVPQNLSASRPQDRQFILSSKKLLLSDSGFYLCAWSDRGGGQYFGPGTRLTVT.